These 22 T cell receptor beta chains were sequenced from one sample in a study of blood T cell repertoires in COVID-19. Profiled with immunoSEQ multiplex PCR; TCRdb holds only in-frame clones, not every one. Of about 150,000 clones listed, about 86% are singletons. The sample comprised peripheral blood. All receptors come from a woman between 55 and 75 years old with active or convalescent COVID-19.

The chain is built from TRBV2 and TRBJ2-3; perhaps TRBD2 as D (6 bases). In germline, CDR1 is SNHLY, CDR2 FYNNEI. V was shortened by 8 bases and J by 0 bases, with 9 bases between the two germline ends. CDR3 length: 13 amino acids. The CDR3 coding sequence is TGTGCCAGCGTCAGCGGGAGCACAGATACGCAGTATTTT. As protein: CASVSGSTDTQYF.

This rearrangement joins TRBV5-1 to TRBJ2-7, with D possibly matching TRBD1 (5 bases). Germline CDR1 reads SGHRS; CDR2 reads YFSETQ. CDR3 size: 15 residues. Trimming pared 1 base from V and 3 bases from J, leaving 14 bases between. CDR3 DNA sequence: TGCGCCAGCAGCTTGAGAAGGGGCCAGGGCTACGAGCAGTACTTC. Translation: CASSLRRGQGYEQYF.

The chain recombines TRBV3-1 (or the pseudogene TRBV3-2) with TRBJ2-1, with 9 bases lining up with TRBD2. Germline CDR1 is LGHDT and CDR2 is YNNKEL (reference sequence). J lost 7 bases, V lost 3 bases, and 4 bases had no gene match. This CDR3 has 14 residues. The CDR3 nucleotides read TGTGCCAGCAGCCACGGCGGGGGGGCTAATGAGCAGTTCTTC. Translating it yields CASSHGGGANEQFF.

This clone was seen more than once but under ten times. The gene calls are TRBV5-4 and TRBJ2-2; the D gene is possibly TRBD2 (5 bases). The CDR3 extends over 14 amino acids. V was cut by 3 bases and J by 3 bases, with 9 bases left in between. Per germline, CDR1 SGHNT and CDR2 YYREEE (reference sequence). The CDR3 region has the DNA TGTGCCAGCAGCTCGCTAGCTCACACCGGGGAGCTGTTTTTT. Protein product: CASSSLAHTGELFF.

The gene calls are TRBV6-5 and TRBJ2-3; no reliable D call. The germline gives CDR1 MNHEY, CDR2 SVGAGI. The CDR3 consists of 13 residues. Trimming shortened V by 7 bases and J by 2 bases, and 10 bases separated the two germline ends. The CDR3 DNA is TGTGCCAGCACGAGTGAGTACACAGATACGCAGTATTTT. As protein: CASTSEYTDTQYF.

The J gene is TRBJ2-7, the V gene TRBV19; the match to TRBD1 covers 9 bases. Germline CDR1 reads LNHDA; CDR2 reads SQIVND (reference sequence). Trimming removed 4 bases from V and 2 bases from J; junction bases left unmatched: 6. This CDR3 is built from 15 residues. The CDR3 nucleotides read TGTGCCAGTAGTACCACCGGGACAGGGACCTACGAGCAGTACTTC. Translating it yields CASSTTGTGTYEQYF.

This chain uses TRBV6-5 with TRBJ2-5; unclear D gene. The CDR3 extends over 12 amino acids. Germline V gene data show CDR1 as MNHEY and CDR2 as SVGAGI. Trimming cost V 10 bases and J 5 bases, with 14 bases left between them. The CDR3 DNA follows: TGTGCCATCGAAAGCTTCAGGGAGACCCAGTACTTC. It encodes CAIESFRETQYF.

The chain joins TRBV5-1 to TRBJ1-1, with 7 bases that match TRBD1. CDR3 length: 16 residues. Trimming cost V 3 bases and J 5 bases; bases outside gene matches: 13. CDR1 and CDR2 (germline): SGHRS, YFSETQ. In DNA form, the CDR3 reads TGCGCCAGCAGCTGGTGGGCCGACAGGGAGTGGACTGAAGCTTTCTTT. This encodes CASSWWADREWTEAFF.

V usage is TRBV5-1 and J usage is TRBJ1-2; TRBD1 aligns across 7 bases. V shed 4 bases, J shed 4 bases, and the junction held 7 bases outside the gene matches. CDR3 size: 14 residues. From germline, CDR1 is SGHRS and CDR2 YFSETQ. The CDR3 DNA is TGCGCCAGCAGCCCCCCGACAGGGAGCTATGGCTACACCTTC. Residues: CASSPPTGSYGYTF.

V gene TRBV28 combines with J gene TRBJ1-6; D remains ambiguous. The CDR3 runs to 15 residues. The V gene lost 5 bases and the J gene lost 9 bases, with 17 bases spanning the gap. Germline values: CDR1 MDHEN, CDR2 SYDVKM. In DNA form, the CDR3 reads TGTGCCAGCAGTCCCCCGGACGGAGGAGGTTCACCCCTCCACTTT. Amino acid sequence: CASSPPDGGGSPLHF. The full variable domain, rest sourced from reference TRBV28 and TRBJ1-6, is DVKVTQSSRYLVKRTGEKVFLECVQDMDHENMFWYRQDPGLGLRLIYFSYDVKMKEKGDIPEGYSVSREKKERFSLILESASTNQTSMYLCASSPPDGGGSPLHFGNGTRLTVT.

This chain joins TRBV6-4 and TRBJ1-2; D is perhaps TRBD1 (6 bases). CDR3 size: 11 residues. V was pared by 6 bases and J by 12 bases, with 14 bases between. Looked up from germline, CDR1 is MRHNA and CDR2 is SNTAGT. For the CDR3, the DNA is TGTGCCAGCAGGTACCGGGACACCAACACCTTC. It encodes CASRYRDTNTF.

The table lists this clone with a count of one. This sequence joins TRBV3-1 (or the pseudogene TRBV3-2) and TRBJ2-5, with a weak D call TRBD2 (6 bases). With 0 bases removed from V and 9 bases from J, the gap between germline ends came to 17 bases. The CDR3 totals 15 residues. CDR1 and CDR2 (germline): LGHDT, YNNKEL (reference sequence). CDR3 coding DNA: TGTGCCAGCAGCCAAGATTTCGCGGGGCAAAGAGCCCAGTACTTC. This translates into CASSQDFAGQRAQYF.

This clone was detected a few times. V is TRBV25-1 and J is TRBJ1-1; D might be TRBD1 (5 bases). Germline CDR1 MGHDK, CDR2 SYGVNS. CDR3 length equals 14 residues. Trimming took off 0 bases at V and 5 bases at J, with 10 bases between the two ends. CDR3 amino acids: CASSEYGGSTEAFF. The CDR3 DNA follows: TGTGCCAGCAGTGAATATGGGGGGAGTACTGAAGCTTTCTTT.

The chain joins TRBV12-3 or TRBV12-4 to TRBJ2-1, with 7 bases identical to TRBD1. This CDR3 is 13 amino acids long. V lost 5 bases and J lost 10; bases outside the gene matches: 8. The CDR3 here is CASSVRQGSEQFF. The CDR3 DNA is TGTGCCAGCAGTGTGAGACAGGGATCGGAGCAGTTCTTC.

The chain uses TRBV28 and TRBJ2-7; TRBD2 agrees at 8 bases. Germline V gives CDR1 MDHEN, CDR2 SYDVKM. This CDR3 region has 16 residues. Trimming removed 4 bases from V and 5 bases from J; junction bases left unmatched: 13. The CDR3 DNA reads as TGTGCCAGCAGTTCGCCGGGGAGCGGGAGTATGCACGAGCAGTACTTC. Residues: CASSSPGSGSMHEQYF.

This rearrangement joins TRBV9 to TRBJ2-7; D uncertain. Germline V lookup: CDR1 SGDLS, CDR2 YYNGEE. This CDR3 contains 12 residues. V was cut by 4 bases and J by 5 bases, with 10 bases left in between. The CDR3 bases are TGTGCCAGCAGCCTCCCTAACCACGAGCAGTACTTC. Protein product: CASSLPNHEQYF.

The chain has TRBV5-6 and TRBJ2-7; TRBD1 aligns across 8 bases. The CDR3 totals 13 residues. V was pared by 4 bases and J by 3 bases, with 3 bases of the junction left unmatched. Germline V gives CDR1 SGHDT, CDR2 YYEEEE. The CDR3 here is CASSPGQVYEQYV. For the CDR3, the DNA is TGTGCCAGCAGCCCGGGACAGGTCTACGAGCAGTACGTC.

This clone occurred a few times. This rearrangement joins TRBV5-6 to TRBJ2-7; TRBD1 matches at 11 bases. Germline CDR1 SGHDT, CDR2 YYEEEE. This CDR3 has 15 amino acids. J gave up 2 bases and V 5 bases, and 6 bases lay outside the gene matches. The CDR3 reads CASRGGTGGTYEQYF. The CDR3, as DNA: TGTGCCAGCAGGGGTGGGACAGGGGGGACCTACGAGCAGTACTTC.

The chain employs TRBV5-4 and TRBJ2-1, with TRBD2 as a possible D gene (7 bases). This CDR3 is built from 14 residues. CDR1 is SGHNT, CDR2 YYREEE, per germline (reference sequence). V lost 5 bases, J lost 6 bases, and 15 bases lay in between. CDR3 region: CASRRGGVGNEQFF. DNA of the CDR3: TGTGCCAGCAGGAGAGGGGGGGTGGGCAATGAGCAGTTCTTC.

The chain employs TRBV7-9 and TRBJ2-7; maybe TRBD1 (6 bases). The CDR3 sequence is 14 residues long. The V end lost 1 base, the J end lost 3 bases, and 10 bases lay between the germline ends. The germline V gene has CDR1 SEHNR and CDR2 FQNEAQ (reference sequence). The CDR3 here is CASSLGEGVYEQYF. DNA of the CDR3: TGTGCCAGCAGCTTAGGTGAGGGGGTCTACGAGCAGTACTTC.

This clone showed up just once. This chain uses TRBV6-1 with TRBJ2-5, with TRBD1 matching 8 bases. The CDR3 covers 15 residues. Per the germline V gene, CDR1 is MNHNS and CDR2 is SASEGT. Trimming took 2 bases from V and 5 from J; bases not matched to a gene: 7. CDR3 sequence (DNA): TGTGCCAGCAGTGAAATCAGGGGGCTGTGGGAGACCCAGTACTTC. This translates into CASSEIRGLWETQYF.

This clone occurred a few times. The V call is TRBV28, the J call TRBJ1-1; the D is unclear. The CDR3 is 12 residues long. Germline V CDR1 and CDR2: MDHEN, SYDVKM. Trimming removed 11 bases at V and 1 base at J, with 11 bases between. CDR3 coding DNA: TGTGCCGGCGGACGGGGGAACACTGAAGCTTTCTTT. Encoded protein: CAGGRGNTEAFF.